These T cell receptor beta chains were read from a single sample in a study of cytomegalovirus exposure and HLA in healthy donors. Sequenced by immunoSEQ multiplex PCR; TCRdb stores in-frame clones only, minus some. This sample carries about 110,000 clones, approximately 70% of them seen once, and the ten largest clones take just over 8.5%. Material for sequencing was PBMCs. The receptors derive from a man in his thirties or forties in good health and CMV-seropositive. The CDR3 runs from the conserved cysteine through the conserved F or W. A D gene is named only where the DNA matches it firmly. Expanded clones get a size class; other rows say once, few or many, or leave the size out.

TRBV5-1	TRBJ2-2	NA	TRBD2	TGCGCCAGCAGCTTGGGGACTAGCGGGATACCAAACACCGGGGAGCTGTTTTTT	CASSLGTSGIPNTGELFF
TRBV7-2	TRBJ2-1	NA	NA	TGTGCCTCCAGAAAGGGGGTAAACTCCTACAATGAGCAGTTCTTC	CASRKGVNSYNEQFF
TRBV19	TRBJ2-3	NA	TRBD2	TGTGCCAGTAGTTCTGGGGTAGCGGGAGCTGGAGGGGATACGCAGTATTTT	CASSSGVAGAGGDTQYF
TRBV9	TRBJ2-1	NA	NA	TGTGCCAGCAGCGTAGGAGGTAGCTATAGCTCCTACAATGAGCAGTTCTTC	CASSVGGSYSSYNEQFF
TRBV2	TRBJ2-2	NA	NA	TGTGCCAGCAGTGAAGCGCATGCCAGGAACACCGGGGAGCTGTTTTTT	CASSEAHARNTGELFF
TRBV11-3	TRBJ1-1	medium-sized	NA	TGTGCCAGCAGCTTGTTACGGGGGACTGAAGCTTTCTTT	CASSLLRGTEAFF
TRBV5-1	TRBJ2-6	NA	TRBD1	TGCGCCAGCAGCTTCACCGTTCTGACAGGGCTCCCCTCTGGGGCCAACGTCCTGACTTTC	CASSFTVLTGLPSGANVLTF
TRBV10-3	TRBJ1-2	NA	NA	TGTGCCACGCAGGGAACTTATGCTAACTATGGCTACACCTTC	CATQGTYANYGYTF
TRBV30	TRBJ2-3	NA	TRBD2	TGTGCCTGGACCCAACTAGCGAGTCCCACAGATACGCAGTATTTT	CAWTQLASPTDTQYF
TRBV10-3	TRBJ1-2	NA	TRBD1	TGTGCCATCACCCCTCGGTGGGAGGACAGGGGCTATGGCTACACCTTC	CAITPRWEDRGYGYTF
TRBV7-6	TRBJ2-1	NA	TRBD2	TGTGCCAGCAGCTTCGGCGGGGGGGTCAATGAGCAGTTCTTC	CASSFGGGVNEQFF
TRBV7-2	TRBJ1-2	NA	NA	TGTGCCAGCAGCTTGGCCGGACTCTATGGCTACACCTTC	CASSLAGLYGYTF
TRBV27	TRBJ1-5	NA	NA	TGTGCCAGCAGTTTAAATGGTGCGGGAAATCAGCCCCAGCATTTT	CASSLNGAGNQPQHF
TRBV25-1	TRBJ2-5	NA	TRBD1	TGTGCCAGCAGCCGACCCACAGGGGGCGCCGGGACCCAGTACTTC	CASSRPTGGAGTQYF
TRBV7-3	TRBJ1-1	NA	TRBD1	TGTGCCAGCAGCTTAACCCCAGCAGGGGGGAACACTGAAGCTTTCTTT	CASSLTPAGGNTEAFF
TRBV6-1	TRBJ1-3	NA	NA	TGTGCCAGCAGTGCCCGGGACACGACAACTGGAAACACCATATATTTT	CASSARDTTTGNTIYF
TRBV5-4	TRBJ1-1	few	NA	TGTGCCAGCAGCCCGCCGCCTTCAGGGGATGAAACTGAAGCTTTCTTT	CASSPPPSGDETEAFF
TRBV5-1	TRBJ2-2	NA	TRBD1	TGCGCCAGCAGTAGACAGGGGATAGACACCGGGGAGCTGTTTTTT	CASSRQGIDTGELFF
TRBV5-1	TRBJ2-7	few	TRBD2	TGCGCCAGCAGGGTACGGAGCGGGGGGGTAGGCTACGAGCAGTACTTC	CASRVRSGGVGYEQYF
TRBV18	TRBJ2-7	once	NA	TGTGCCAGCTCACCACCGGAGGAGACCTACGAGCAGTACTTC	CASSPPEETYEQYF
TRBV28	TRBJ1-2	once	NA	TGTGCCAGCAGTCGTGACAGTATTTACTATGGCTACACCTTC	CASSRDSIYYGYTF
TRBV9	TRBJ2-1	NA	TRBD2	TGTGCCAGCAGCCCCCTCGGGGGGGGGATGTATGAGCAGTTCTTC	CASSPLGGGMYEQFF
TRBV7-3	TRBJ2-7	NA	NA	TGTGCCAGCAGCTTACTGGGGGGCGAGCAGTACTTC	CASSLLGGEQYF
TRBV5-4	TRBJ2-3	NA	TRBD2	TGTGCCAGCAGCTCACTAGCGCCTTACACAGATACGCAGTATTTT	CASSSLAPYTDTQYF
TRBV7-9	TRBJ1-3	NA	TRBD1	TGTGCCAGCAGCTTATACCCCGGGACAGGGTTCTCTGGAAACACCATATATTTT	CASSLYPGTGFSGNTIYF
TRBV2	TRBJ1-2	NA	NA	TGTGCCAGCAGTGAAACGGGACAAAACTATGGCTACACCTTC	CASSETGQNYGYTF
TRBV23-1	TRBJ1-2	few	NA	TGCGCCATTGGAGGGCACTATGGCTACACCTTC	CAIGGHYGYTF
TRBV30	TRBJ2-7	NA	NA	TGTGCCTGGAATTGGGCAGGAGGAACCTACGAGCAGTACTTC	CAWNWAGGTYEQYF
TRBV9	TRBJ1-2	NA	NA	TGTGCCAGCAGCGTAGATGGCACAGCTAACTATGGCTACACCTTC	CASSVDGTANYGYTF
TRBV9	TRBJ2-1	NA	TRBD1	TGTGCCAGCAGCCTTCGAGGGACAGGGGACAATGAGCAGTTCTTC	CASSLRGTGDNEQFF
TRBV28	TRBJ1-5	NA	NA	TGTGCCAGCAGTTTGGGGGCCCGGGTGGGGGCGCCCCAGCATTTT	CASSLGARVGAPQHF
TRBV7-9	TRBJ2-3	NA	TRBD1	TGTGCCAGCAGTCGGGGACAGGGAACAGATACGCAGTATTTT	CASSRGQGTDTQYF
TRBV5-1	TRBJ2-5	NA	TRBD2	TGCGCCAGCAGCTCCCGCGGGAGGAGGGAAGAGACCCAGTACTTC	CASSSRGRREETQYF
TRBV15	TRBJ2-3	NA	TRBD2	TGTGCCACCAGCAGAGATCTGGGACTAGCTCAAACAGATACGCAGTATTTT	CATSRDLGLAQTDTQYF
TRBV5-6	TRBJ1-2	NA	TRBD1	TGTGCCAGCAGCTTCCGGGACAGGGTAAACTATGGCTACACCTTC	CASSFRDRVNYGYTF
TRBV20-1	TRBJ2-1	NA	NA	TGCAGTGTCGAACGAGCGCGGGAGCAGTTCTTC	CSVERAREQFF
TRBV9	TRBJ1-4	NA	TRBD1	TGTGCCAGCAGCGTAGCTGGGGGACAGGGGGACGAAAAACTGTTTTTT	CASSVAGGQGDEKLFF
TRBV4-3	TRBJ1-4	once	NA	TGCGCCAGCAGCCAAGGGGGGGGGAGGGGGGATGAAAAACTGTTTTTT	CASSQGGGRGDEKLFF
TRBV6-5	TRBJ1-2	NA	TRBD1	TGTGCCAGCAGTTACTCGACAGGGGGGGACTATGGCTACACCTTC	CASSYSTGGDYGYTF
TRBV5-1	TRBJ2-2	NA	NA	TGCGCCAGCAGCTTGGAGGGGTACCGGAGAACCGGGGAGCTGTTTTTT	CASSLEGYRRTGELFF